Below, 11 T cell receptor beta chains from the same sample are listed, as sequenced in a study of blood T cell repertoires in COVID-19. This table comes from immunoSEQ multiplex PCR, and its TCRdb copy is limited to in-frame clones, with some not included. The sample lists roughly 75,000 clones; 70% to 90% were seen once. The sequencing sample was made of peripheral blood. The receptors originated from an elderly man with COVID-19, enrolled during active disease.

The V and J genes are TRBV6-1 and TRBJ1-5; D call uncertain. With 3 bases removed from V and 8 bases from J, the gap between germline ends came to 11 bases. CDR1 is MNHNS, CDR2 SASEGT, per germline. This CDR3 has 13 residues. CDR3 region: CASSDLFIEPQHF. Here the CDR3 DNA reads TGTGCCAGCAGTGACCTATTTATAGAGCCCCAGCATTTT.

The J gene is TRBJ1-5, the V gene TRBV5-6; a weak D match, TRBD1 (5 bases). Trimming removed 2 bases at V and 3 bases at J, with 9 bases between. Germline assignment: CDR1 SGHDT and CDR2 YYEEEE. This CDR3 comprises 14 residues. The CDR3 sequence is CASSFRQINQPQHF. The CDR3 DNA follows: TGTGCCAGCAGCTTTCGACAGATCAATCAGCCCCAGCATTTT.

The chain couples TRBV3-1 (or the pseudogene TRBV3-2) to TRBJ2-7; 8 nucleotides match TRBD2. This CDR3 has 15 residues. V gave up 4 bases and J gave up 4 bases; unmatched junction bases: 9. Germline V gene data show CDR1 as LGHDT and CDR2 as YNNKEL (reference sequence). The CDR3 spells CASSRPGGGKYEQYF. CDR3 DNA: TGTGCCAGCAGCCGCCCCGGGGGGGGCAAGTACGAGCAGTACTTC.

The chain joins TRBV2 to TRBJ1-5; D is possibly TRBD1 (5 bases). Trimming removed 6 bases from V and 3 bases from J, with 9 bases in between. Germline values: CDR1 SNHLY, CDR2 FYNNEI. The CDR3 loop spans 13 amino acids. CDR3 in DNA: TGTGCCAGCAGGACAGCCTACAATCAGCCCCAGCATTTT. The encoded protein is CASRTAYNQPQHF.

The chain couples TRBV7-9 to TRBJ2-3; TRBD1 matches at 7 bases. The trim removed 3 bases at V and 3 bases at J, leaving 6 bases unmatched. Per the germline V gene, CDR1 is SEHNR and CDR2 is FQNEAQ (reference sequence). CDR3 length equals 15 residues. The CDR3 region has the DNA TGTGCCAGCAGCTTCATCGAACAGGGGACAGATACGCAGTATTTT. It yields the protein CASSFIEQGTDTQYF. Full variable domain (rest looked up from reference TRBV7-9 and TRBJ2-3): DTGVSQNPRHKITKRGQNVTFRCDPISEHNRLYWYRQTLGQGPEFLTYFQNEAQLEKSRLLSDRFSAERPKGSFSTLEIQRTEQGDSAMYLCASSFIEQGTDTQYFGPGTRLTVL.

This chain links TRBV6-5 with TRBJ2-1; 8 bases line up with TRBD2. Losses at the gene ends were 6 bases for V and 7 bases for J; bases not matched to a gene: 11. Germline assignment: CDR1 MNHEY and CDR2 SVGAGI. This CDR3 spans 15 amino acids. The CDR3 DNA follows: TGTGCCAGCAGACAACTAGCGGCGAAAGGTAATGAGCAGTTCTTC. This gives the protein CASRQLAAKGNEQFF.

The rearrangement uses TRBV11-3 and TRBJ2-1; tentative D call: TRBD2 (5 bases). V was cut by 6 bases and J by 7 bases, with 16 bases left in between. The CDR3 consists of 14 residues. In germline, CDR1 is SGHNT, CDR2 YENEEA. The CDR3 here is CASSEPLGGNEQFF. The CDR3 region has the DNA TGTGCCAGCAGTGAACCCCTTGGCGGGAATGAGCAGTTCTTC.

The chain combines TRBV3-1 (or the pseudogene TRBV3-2) with TRBJ1-1; TRBD1 might be the D (5 bases). The CDR3 extends over 16 amino acids. The V and J ends lost 4 bases and 6 bases respectively, with 21 bases between them. Per germline, CDR1 LGHDT and CDR2 YNNKEL (reference sequence). The chain's CDR3 is CASSPLWWGESAEAFF. CDR3 DNA: TGTGCCAGCAGCCCCCTCTGGTGGGGGGAGAGTGCTGAAGCTTTCTTT.

This clone was seen only once. The V call is TRBV7-9, the J call TRBJ1-6; D is unresolved. CDR3 length: 15 residues. Germline lookup yields CDR1 SEHNR and CDR2 FQNEAQ (reference sequence). The germline V and J ends were trimmed by 2 bases and 6 bases, with 11 bases remaining between them. This CDR3 is CASSLSPTPNSPLHF. Here the CDR3 DNA reads TGTGCCAGCAGCTTAAGCCCAACCCCTAATTCACCCCTCCACTTT.

This rearrangement joins TRBV5-1 to TRBJ2-2; D is perhaps TRBD2 (7 bases). This CDR3 has 13 residues. The V gene lost 7 bases and the J gene lost 5 bases, with 12 bases spanning the gap. Germline values: CDR1 SGHRS, CDR2 YFSETQ. CDR3 in DNA: TGCGCCAGCTCGAAGGGGGGGACCGGGGAGCTGTTTTTT. Protein product: CASSKGGTGELFF. The full variable domain, with the rest looked up from reference TRBV5-1 and TRBJ2-2, is KAGVTQTPRYLIKTRGQQVTLSCSPISGHRSVSWYQQTPGQGLQFLFEYFSETQRNKGNFPGRFSGRQFSNSRSEMNVSTLELGDSALYLCASSKGGTGELFFGEGSRLTVL.

The chain combines TRBV6-6 with TRBJ2-7, with a possible D match to TRBD1 (5 bases). The germline CDR1 and CDR2 sequences are MNHNY and SVGAGI (reference sequence). The germline V and J ends were trimmed by 6 bases and 0 bases, with 15 bases remaining between them. The length of the CDR3 is 15 residues. The CDR3 region is CASRRTSVSSYEQYF. CDR3 DNA: TGTGCCAGCAGACGGACATCCGTTAGCTCCTACGAGCAGTACTTC.